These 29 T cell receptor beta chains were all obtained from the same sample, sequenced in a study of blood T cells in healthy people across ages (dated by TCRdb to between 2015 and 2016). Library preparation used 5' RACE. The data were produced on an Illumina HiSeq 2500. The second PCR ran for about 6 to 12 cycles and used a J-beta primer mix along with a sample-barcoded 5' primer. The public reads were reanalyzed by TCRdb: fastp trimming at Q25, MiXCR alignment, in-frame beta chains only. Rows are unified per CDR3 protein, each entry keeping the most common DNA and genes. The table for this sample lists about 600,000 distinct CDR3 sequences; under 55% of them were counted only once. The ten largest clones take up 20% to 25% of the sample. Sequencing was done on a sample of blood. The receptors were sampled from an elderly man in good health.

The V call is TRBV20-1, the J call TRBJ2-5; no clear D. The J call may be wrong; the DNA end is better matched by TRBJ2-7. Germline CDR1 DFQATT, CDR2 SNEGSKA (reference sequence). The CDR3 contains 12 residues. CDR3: CSASESGSEQYF. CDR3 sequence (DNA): TGCAGTGCTAGTGAGTCAGGTAGCGAGCAGTACTTC.

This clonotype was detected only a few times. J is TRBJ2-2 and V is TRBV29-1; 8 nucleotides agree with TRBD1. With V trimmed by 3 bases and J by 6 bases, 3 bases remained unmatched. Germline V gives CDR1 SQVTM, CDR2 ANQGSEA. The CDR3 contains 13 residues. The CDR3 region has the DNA TGCAGCGTTGACAGGGGGCTGCCCGGGGAGCTGTTTTTT. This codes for CSVDRGLPGELFF.

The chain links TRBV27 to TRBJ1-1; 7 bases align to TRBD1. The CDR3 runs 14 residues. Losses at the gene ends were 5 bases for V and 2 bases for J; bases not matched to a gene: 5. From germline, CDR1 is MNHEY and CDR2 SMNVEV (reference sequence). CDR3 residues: CASSPRDRNTEAFF. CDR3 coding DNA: TGTGCCAGCAGTCCCCGGGACAGAAACACTGAAGCTTTCTTT.

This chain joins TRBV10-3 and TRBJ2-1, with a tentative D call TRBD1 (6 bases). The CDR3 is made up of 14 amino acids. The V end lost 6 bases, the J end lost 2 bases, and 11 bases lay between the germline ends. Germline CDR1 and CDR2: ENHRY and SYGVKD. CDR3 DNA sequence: TGTGCCATCAGCCCTGGACAGACCTACAATGAGCAGTTCTTC. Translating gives CAISPGQTYNEQFF.

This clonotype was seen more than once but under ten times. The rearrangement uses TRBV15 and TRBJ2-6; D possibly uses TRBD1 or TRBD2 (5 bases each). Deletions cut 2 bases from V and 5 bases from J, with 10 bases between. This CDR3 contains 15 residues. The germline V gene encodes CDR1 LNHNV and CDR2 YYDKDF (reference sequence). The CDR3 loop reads CATSRQGRRANVLTF. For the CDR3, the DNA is TGTGCCACCAGCAGACAGGGACGGCGGGCCAACGTCCTGACTTTC.

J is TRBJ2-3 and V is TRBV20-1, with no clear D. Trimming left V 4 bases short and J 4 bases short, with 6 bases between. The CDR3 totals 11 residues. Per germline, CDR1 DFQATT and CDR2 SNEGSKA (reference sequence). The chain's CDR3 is CSAIVPDTQYF. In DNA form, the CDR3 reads TGCAGTGCTATCGTACCAGATACGCAGTATTTT.

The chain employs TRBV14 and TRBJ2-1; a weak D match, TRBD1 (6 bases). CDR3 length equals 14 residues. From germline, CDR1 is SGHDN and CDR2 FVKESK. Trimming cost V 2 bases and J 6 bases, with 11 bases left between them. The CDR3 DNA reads TGTGCCAGCAGCCAACTACAGGGCATCAATGAGCAGTTCTTC. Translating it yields CASSQLQGINEQFF.

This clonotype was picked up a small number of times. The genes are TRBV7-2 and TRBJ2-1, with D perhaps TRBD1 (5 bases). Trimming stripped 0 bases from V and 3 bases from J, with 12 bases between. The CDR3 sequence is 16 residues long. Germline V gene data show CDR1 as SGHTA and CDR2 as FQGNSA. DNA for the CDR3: TGTGCCAGCAGCTTAGCACCCGCGACAGACTACAATGAGCAGTTCTTC. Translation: CASSLAPATDYNEQFF.

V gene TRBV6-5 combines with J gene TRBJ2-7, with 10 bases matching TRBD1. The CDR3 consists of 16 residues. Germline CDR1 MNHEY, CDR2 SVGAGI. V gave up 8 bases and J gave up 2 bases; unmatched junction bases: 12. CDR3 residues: CASSPGQGTLPYEQYF. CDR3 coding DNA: TGTGCCAGCTCTCCGGGACAGGGGACTCTTCCCTACGAGCAGTACTTC.

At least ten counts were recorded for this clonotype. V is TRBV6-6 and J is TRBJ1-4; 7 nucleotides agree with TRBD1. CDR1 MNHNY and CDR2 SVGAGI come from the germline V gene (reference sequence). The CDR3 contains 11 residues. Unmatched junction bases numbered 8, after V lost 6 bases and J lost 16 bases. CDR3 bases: TGTGCCAGCAGCTTGACAGGGTATTGGTTTTTT. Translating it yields CASSLTGYWFF.

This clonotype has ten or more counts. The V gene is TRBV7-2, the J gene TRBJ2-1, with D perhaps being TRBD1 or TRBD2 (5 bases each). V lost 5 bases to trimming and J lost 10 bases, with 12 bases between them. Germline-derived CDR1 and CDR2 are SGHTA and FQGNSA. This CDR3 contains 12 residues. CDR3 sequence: CASSTPGREQFF. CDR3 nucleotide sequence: TGTGCCAGCAGCACGCCGGGACGGGAGCAGTTCTTC.

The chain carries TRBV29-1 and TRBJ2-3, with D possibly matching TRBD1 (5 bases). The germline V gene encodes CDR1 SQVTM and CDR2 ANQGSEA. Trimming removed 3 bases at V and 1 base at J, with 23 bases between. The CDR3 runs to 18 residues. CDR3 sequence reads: CSVDLWGLKRVGTDTQYF. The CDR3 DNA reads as TGCAGCGTTGATCTTTGGGGCCTTAAAAGGGTAGGCACAGATACGCAGTATTTT.

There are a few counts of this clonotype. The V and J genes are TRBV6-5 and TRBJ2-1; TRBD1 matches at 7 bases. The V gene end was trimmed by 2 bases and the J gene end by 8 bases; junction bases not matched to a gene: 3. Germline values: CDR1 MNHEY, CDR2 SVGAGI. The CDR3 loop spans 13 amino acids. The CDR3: CASSYRQGYEQFF. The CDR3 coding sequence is TGTGCCAGCAGTTACAGACAGGGCTATGAGCAGTTCTTC.

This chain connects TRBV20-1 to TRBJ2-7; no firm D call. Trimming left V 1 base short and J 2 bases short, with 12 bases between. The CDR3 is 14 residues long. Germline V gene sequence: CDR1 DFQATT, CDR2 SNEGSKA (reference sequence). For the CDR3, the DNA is TGCAGTGCTAGAGGGGTAGTCCTAACCTACGAGCAGTACTTC. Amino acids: CSARGVVLTYEQYF.

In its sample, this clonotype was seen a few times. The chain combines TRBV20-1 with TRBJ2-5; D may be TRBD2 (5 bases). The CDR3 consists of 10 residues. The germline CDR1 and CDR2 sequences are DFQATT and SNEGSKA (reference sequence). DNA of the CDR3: TGCAGCACTAGGAAAGAGACCCAGTACTTC. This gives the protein CSTRKETQYF.

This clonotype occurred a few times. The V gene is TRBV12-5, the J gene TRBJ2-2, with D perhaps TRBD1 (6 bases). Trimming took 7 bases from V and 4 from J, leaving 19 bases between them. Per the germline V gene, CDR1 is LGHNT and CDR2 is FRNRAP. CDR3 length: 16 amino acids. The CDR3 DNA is TGTGCTAGTGTCTCTGTGACAGGCATAATCACCGGGGAGCTGTTTTTT. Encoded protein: CASVSVTGIITGELFF.

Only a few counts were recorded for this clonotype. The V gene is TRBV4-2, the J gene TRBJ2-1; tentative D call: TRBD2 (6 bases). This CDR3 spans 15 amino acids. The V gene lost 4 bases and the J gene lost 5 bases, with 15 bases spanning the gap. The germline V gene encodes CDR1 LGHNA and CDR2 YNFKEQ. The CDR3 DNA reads TGTGCCAGCAGCCGGGACGGGAGTCAGGACAATGAGCAGTTCTTC. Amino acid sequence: CASSRDGSQDNEQFF.

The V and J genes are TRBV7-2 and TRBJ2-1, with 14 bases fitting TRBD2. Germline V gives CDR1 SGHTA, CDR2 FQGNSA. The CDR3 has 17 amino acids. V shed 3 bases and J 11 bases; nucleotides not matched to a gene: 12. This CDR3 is CASSFRPLTSGGAQQFF. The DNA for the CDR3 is TGTGCCAGCAGCTTCAGACCCCTGACTAGCGGGGGGGCCCAGCAGTTCTTC.

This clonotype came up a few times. In nucleotides, the CDR3 is TGTGCCAGCAGTCCGATGAACACTGAAGCTTTCTTT. It encodes CASSPMNTEAFF. The chain couples TRBV6-6 to TRBJ1-1; no clear D gene. The CDR3 spans 12 residues. CDR1 is MNHNY and CDR2 is SVGAGI in the germline V gene (reference sequence). V dropped 5 bases and J dropped 0 bases, with 4 bases sitting between them.

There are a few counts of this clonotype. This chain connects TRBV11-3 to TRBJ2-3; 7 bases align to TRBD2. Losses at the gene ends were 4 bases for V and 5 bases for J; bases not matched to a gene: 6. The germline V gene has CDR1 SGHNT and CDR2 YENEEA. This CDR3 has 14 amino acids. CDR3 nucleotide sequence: TGTGCCAGCAGCTCCCGGACTAGTGGAGATACGCAGTATTTT. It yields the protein CASSSRTSGDTQYF.

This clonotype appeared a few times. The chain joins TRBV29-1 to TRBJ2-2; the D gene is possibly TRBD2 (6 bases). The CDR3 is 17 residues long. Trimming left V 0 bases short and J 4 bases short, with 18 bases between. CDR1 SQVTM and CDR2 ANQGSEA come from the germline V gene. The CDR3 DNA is TGCAGCGTTGAAGATCCGGTCCCGCGGGGCGGCACCGGGGAGCTGTTTTTT. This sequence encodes CSVEDPVPRGGTGELFF.

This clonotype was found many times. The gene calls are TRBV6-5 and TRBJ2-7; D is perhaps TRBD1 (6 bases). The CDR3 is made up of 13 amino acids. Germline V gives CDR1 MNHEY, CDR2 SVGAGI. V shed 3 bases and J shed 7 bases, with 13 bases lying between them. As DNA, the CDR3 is TGTGCCAGCAGTTATGGACAGCTCTTTGAGCAGTACTTC. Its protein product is CASSYGQLFEQYF.

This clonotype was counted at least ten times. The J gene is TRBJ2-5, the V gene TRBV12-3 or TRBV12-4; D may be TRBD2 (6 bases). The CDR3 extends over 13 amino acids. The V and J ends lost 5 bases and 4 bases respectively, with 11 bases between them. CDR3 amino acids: CASSQAAGETQYF. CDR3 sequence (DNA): TGTGCCAGCAGTCAAGCAGCGGGAGAGACCCAGTACTTC.

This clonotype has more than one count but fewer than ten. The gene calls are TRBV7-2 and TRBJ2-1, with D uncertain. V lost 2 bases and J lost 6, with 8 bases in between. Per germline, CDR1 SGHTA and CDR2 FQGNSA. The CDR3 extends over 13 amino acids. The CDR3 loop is CASSLSLANEQFF. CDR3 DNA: TGTGCCAGCAGCTTAAGTCTTGCCAATGAGCAGTTCTTC.

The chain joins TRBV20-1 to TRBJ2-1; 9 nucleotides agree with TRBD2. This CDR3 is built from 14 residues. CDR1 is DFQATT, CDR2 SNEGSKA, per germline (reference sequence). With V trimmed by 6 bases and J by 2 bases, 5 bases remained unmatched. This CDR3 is CSASGTSPYNEQFF. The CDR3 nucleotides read TGCAGTGCCTCCGGGACTAGCCCCTACAATGAGCAGTTCTTC.

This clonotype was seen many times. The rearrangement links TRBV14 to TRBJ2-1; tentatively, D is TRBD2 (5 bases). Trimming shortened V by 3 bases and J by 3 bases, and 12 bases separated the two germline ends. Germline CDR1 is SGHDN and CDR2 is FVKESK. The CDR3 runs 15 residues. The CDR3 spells CASSQYAGYYNEQFF. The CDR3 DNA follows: TGTGCCAGCAGCCAGTACGCGGGCTACTACAATGAGCAGTTCTTC.

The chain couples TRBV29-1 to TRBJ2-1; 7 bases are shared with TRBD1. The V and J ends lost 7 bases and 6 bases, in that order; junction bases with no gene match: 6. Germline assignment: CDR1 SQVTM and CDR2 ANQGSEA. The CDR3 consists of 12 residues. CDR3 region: CSGEGQPNEQFF. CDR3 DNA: TGCAGCGGCGAGGGACAGCCCAATGAGCAGTTCTTC.

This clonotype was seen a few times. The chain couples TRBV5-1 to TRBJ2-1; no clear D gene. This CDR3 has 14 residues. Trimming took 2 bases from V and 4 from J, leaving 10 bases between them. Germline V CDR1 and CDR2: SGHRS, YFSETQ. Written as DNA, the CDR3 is TGCGCCAGCAGCTTTGGGGTCCGGTACAATGAGCAGTTCTTC. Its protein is CASSFGVRYNEQFF.

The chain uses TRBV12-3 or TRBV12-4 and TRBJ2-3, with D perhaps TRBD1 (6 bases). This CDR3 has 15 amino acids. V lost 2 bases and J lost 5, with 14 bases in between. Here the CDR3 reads CASSLITRGRDTQYF. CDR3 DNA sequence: TGTGCCAGCAGTTTAATCACCAGGGGACGAGATACGCAGTATTTT.